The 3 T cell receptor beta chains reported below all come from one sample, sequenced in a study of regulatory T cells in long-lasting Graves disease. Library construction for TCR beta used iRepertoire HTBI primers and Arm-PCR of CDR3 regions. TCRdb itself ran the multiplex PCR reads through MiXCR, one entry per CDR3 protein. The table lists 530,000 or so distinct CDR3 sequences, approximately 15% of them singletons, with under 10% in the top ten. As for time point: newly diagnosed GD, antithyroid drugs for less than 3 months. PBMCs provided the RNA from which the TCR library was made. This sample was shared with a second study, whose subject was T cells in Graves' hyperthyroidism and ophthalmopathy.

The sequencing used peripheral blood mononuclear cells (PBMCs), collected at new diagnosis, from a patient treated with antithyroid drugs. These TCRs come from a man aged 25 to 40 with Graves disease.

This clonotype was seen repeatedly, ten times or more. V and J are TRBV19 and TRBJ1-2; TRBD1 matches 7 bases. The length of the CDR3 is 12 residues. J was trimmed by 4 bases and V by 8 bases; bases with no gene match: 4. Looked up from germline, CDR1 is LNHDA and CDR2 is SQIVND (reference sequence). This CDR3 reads CASETGPYGYTF. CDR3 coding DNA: TGTGCCAGTGAGACAGGGCCCTATGGCTACACCTTC.

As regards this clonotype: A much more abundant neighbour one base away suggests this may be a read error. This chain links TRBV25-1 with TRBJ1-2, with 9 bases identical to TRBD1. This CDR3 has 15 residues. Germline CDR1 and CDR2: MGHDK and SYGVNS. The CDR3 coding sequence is TGTGCCAGCAGTCCACCGGGACAGGGCCTCAACGGCTACGCCTTC. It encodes CASSPPGQGLNGYAF.

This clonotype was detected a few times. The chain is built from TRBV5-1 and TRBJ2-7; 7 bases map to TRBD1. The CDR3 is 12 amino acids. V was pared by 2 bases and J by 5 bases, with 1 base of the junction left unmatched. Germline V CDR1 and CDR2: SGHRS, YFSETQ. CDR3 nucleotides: TGCGCCAGCAGCTTAACAGGGGACGAGCAGTACTTC. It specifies CASSLTGDEQYF.